The text below deals with one T cell receptor beta chain. Its target is unknown. TCRdb reprocessed the reads with MiXCR, giving one entry per CDR3 protein. The repertoire consists of around 430,000 distinct CDR3 sequences, with roughly 42% occurring once and the leading ten covering 43%. This entry is derived from a study of T cell repertoires in cytomegalovirus infection. The germline V gene encodes CDR1 SEHNR and CDR2 FQNEAQ (reference sequence). Trimming took 8 bases from V and 6 from J, leaving 19 bases between them. This CDR3 is built from 14 residues. The receptor comes from a human donor in good health (CMV status not recorded). Some clones in this sample may be carry-over from other donors' samples. The sample was cultured PBMCs, taken from culture after CMV antigen stimulation. The chain uses TRBV7-9 and TRBJ2-5; D possibly uses TRBD1 or TRBD2 (5 bases each). Here the CDR3 reads CASGSSGTQQTQYF. In DNA, the CDR3 is TGTGCCAGCGGTTCCTCCGGGACGCAGCAGACCCAGTACTTC.